The entry below describes one TCR beta chain. What it binds is not known. Germline CDR1 is MNHNS and CDR2 is SASEGT. This CDR3 comprises 15 residues. Trimming pared 1 base from V and 8 bases from J, leaving 14 bases between. This sample stems from a study of cytomegalovirus exposure and HLA in healthy donors. General study results and limits: Cytomegalovirus status was reportedly diagnosed by the classifier with high specificity and sensitivity. Follow-up analysis later connected one missense variant in DCLRE1C with trimming of TCR beta V- and J-genes. Analyzed later, most CMV-associated TCR beta chains appeared HLA-restricted. Later analysis reportedly placed an Asian-associated ancestry cluster below the approximately 700-donor mean in N-insertions.

13 Jbeta primers and 60 Vbeta primers were used for the PCR. The protocol was immunoSEQ multiplex PCR, while the TCRdb copy is restricted to in-frame clones and leaves out a portion. Among about 88,000 clones listed, roughly 79% were seen once. The sequenced sample was PBMCs. The chain is built from TRBV6-1 and TRBJ1-4, with D possibly being TRBD1 (6 bases). This sequence was found in a middle-aged woman in good health and CMV-seronegative. CDR3 sequence reads: CASSEGGSGGEKLFF. The CDR3 region has the DNA TGTGCCAGCAGTGAAGGCGGGTCTGGGGGCGAAAAACTGTTTTTT.